This T cell receptor beta chain was sequenced in a study of shared clonotypes between healthy human individuals. Details on this clone: Its specificity is unknown.

Study observations and caveats: Naive CD4 clonotypes were shared across a few donors at roughly 4.6%.

The test was conducted at deep level. In the original workflow: Quality scores were absent from the junction-only immunoSEQ sequences, so filtering differed. Generated by immunoSEQ multiplex PCR, the TCRdb table keeps only in-frame clones and is missing some. V and J calls plus clone size are reproduced from that table; the DNA served to infer D and trimming. The sample contains 2 million to 3 million clones, 85% to 95% of which appear only once. CDR1 and CDR2 (germline): SGHNT, YYREEE (reference sequence). V lost 0 bases and J lost 2, with 12 bases in between. The length of the CDR3 is 15 residues. The genes are TRBV5-4 and TRBJ2-7; perhaps TRBD2 as D (6 bases). The sequence came from a young man in good health. Sample: naive CD4+ T cells sorted from blood. The subset denotes: CD45RA+ positively selected. The CDR3 spells CASSLEGGTTYEQYF. DNA of the CDR3: TGTGCCAGCAGCTTGGAAGGCGGGACCACCTACGAGCAGTACTTC.